This T cell receptor (beta chain) was captured in a study of identical twins (dated by TCRdb to the mid-2010s). Context from the whole study: To test whether fetal clonotypes persist, the study used deep sequencing on TCR alpha and beta repertoires from monozygotic twins, unrelated adults of various ages, and cord blood. Replicate twin experiments were performed at different times using different library preparation protocols to rule out contamination. What the authors observed across the whole study: Conclusions relied on cross-sectional statistical analysis, since the same donors could not be followed over many years. Abundant cord blood beta clonotypes carried fewer insertions; young adult naive repertoires showed a weaker similar trend, while memory repertoires showed none. Out-of-frame TCR alpha sequences shared between twins showed an excess of low generation-probability sequences compared with coincidental sharing between unrelated individuals. Out-of-frame TCR alpha sharing in monozygotic twins was systematically underestimated by recombination models, whereas sharing between unrelated individuals was in agreement with the recombination models. A weaker excess of twin sharing was found in beta out-of-frame sequences because the signal-to-noise ratio was lowered by fewer shared sequences. Invariant T cells such as MAIT and iNKT could partly confound zero-insertion analyses, although diverse VJ usage argued against such confounding for most clonotypes.

Every donor was a healthy Caucasian. Three pairs of female monozygotic twins, all aged about 18 to 30 years, made up the twin cohort. CD4+ and CD8+ T cell populations were isolated with positive isolation kits from Invitrogen. The CDR3 runs 16 amino acids, cysteine and phenylalanine included. The entry retains the CDR3 DNA only, 48 bases that are in frame from base 1. Trimming removed 5 bases from V and 0 bases from J, leaving 11 bases between the germline ends. As encoded in the germline V gene, CDR1 is SGHTA while CDR2 is FQGTGA. The library was generated by 5' RACE. Reads for this sample came from an Illumina HiSeq 2000. Template switching introduced a universal primer binding site; the final cDNA contained a unique molecular identifier, enabling accurate counting of TCR cDNA molecules. Specific primers in the conserved constant-segment region were used to synthesize first-strand cDNA for the TCR alpha and beta chains. Each cDNA library was double barcoded, with a SMART-Mk sample barcode plus Illumina barcodes, to control for contamination. TruSeq adapter sequences, together with Illumina sample barcodes, were added in two successive PCR steps. The Illumina HiSeq platform was used with custom primers to sequence TCR alpha and beta cDNA libraries. Under the source paper's analysis protocol: Unique molecular identifiers were extracted from raw reads with MiGEC, and CDR3 positions were determined with MiXCR. For each individual, recombination models were inferred using an EM algorithm with the repgenHMM and IGoR tools. The analysis of shared clonotypes was done with the tcR package in R, with sharing normalized by the product of cloneset sizes. To study raw recombination without the effects of thymic and clonal selection, out-of-frame nonproductive sequences were analyzed. TCRdb reran the public reads through fastp at Q25 and MiXCR, keeping productive beta chains. Rows merge per CDR3 protein into single entries with the most common DNA and genes. The V and J calls and clone size come from TCRdb's table, not from the authors' own analysis. The sample table lists more than 400,000 distinct CDR3 sequences, around 15% of them with a count of one. The top ten clones comprise roughly 0.46% of the sample.

Note on this clonotype: No antigen is known for it. Nothing much larger sits one base from this clone, and base qualities are not available.

The data were also submitted as part of a second study, on yellow fever vaccine responses in identical twins. That second report states: The T cell response to vaccination in identical twins was reported by the authors to appear partly convergent and partly personalized. In identical twins, the study followed T cell clones that responded to the vaccine with precision.

The V gene is TRBV7-3 and the J gene is TRBJ2-6; no D segment can be confidently identified. Source material: CD4+ T cells sorted from blood. The TCR sequence derives from a woman younger than 35 in good health. CDR3 reads: CASSPLFISGANVLTF. The DNA sequence reads TGTGCCAGCAGCCCCCTATTCATCTCTGGGGCCAACGTCCTGACTTTC.